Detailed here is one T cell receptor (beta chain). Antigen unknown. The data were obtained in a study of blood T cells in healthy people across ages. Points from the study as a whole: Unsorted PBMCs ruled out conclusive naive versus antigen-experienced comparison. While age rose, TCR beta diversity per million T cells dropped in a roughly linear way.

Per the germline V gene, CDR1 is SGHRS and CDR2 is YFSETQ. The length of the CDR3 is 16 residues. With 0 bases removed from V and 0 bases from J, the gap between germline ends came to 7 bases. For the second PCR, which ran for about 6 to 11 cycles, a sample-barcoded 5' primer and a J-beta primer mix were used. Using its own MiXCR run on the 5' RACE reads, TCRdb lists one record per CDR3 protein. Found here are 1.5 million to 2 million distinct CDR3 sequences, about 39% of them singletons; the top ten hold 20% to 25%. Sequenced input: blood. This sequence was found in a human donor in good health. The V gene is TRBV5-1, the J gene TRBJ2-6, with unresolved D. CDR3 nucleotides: TGCGCCAGCAGCTTGGCAATGAACTCTGGGGCCAACGTCCTGACTTTC. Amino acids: CASSLAMNSGANVLTF.